The clone carrying this T cell receptor (beta chain) was counted a few times. What it binds is unknown. These data come from a study of beta chain features in type 1 diabetes. Since all of the isolated RNA was reverse transcribed, expressed TCRB transcripts were what got sequenced. Sequencing of naive, central memory and regulatory T cell samples gave an average of approximately 3.8 million reads. Assay used: immunoSEQ multiplex PCR; TCRdb lists only in-frame clones, some missing. The sample lists around 160,000 clones, around 8.4% occurring once. Notes on the study in general: Within patients, naive, central memory and Treg TCRB repertoires seemed more similar than within healthy donors. Patients with type 1 diabetes carried fewer insertions and had more deletions at their VDJ junctions. Moderate but significant shortening of TCRB CDR3s was recorded in all four CD4+ subsets from Type 1 diabetes patients. Any role of HLA type in TCRB rearrangement remained unresolved here.

Between the trimmed V and J ends, which lost 4 bases and 4 bases, there was a span of 14 bases. The germline V gene encodes CDR1 SGHRS and CDR2 YFSETQ. CDR3 size: 15 residues. J is TRBJ1-4 and V is TRBV5-1; D perhaps matches TRBD1 (6 bases). This TCR was recovered from a young woman with type 1 diabetes. Sequencing used central memory CD4+ T cells from blood. The CDR3 coding sequence is TGCGCCAGCAGCGAGGGGACATCCGGTAATGAAAAACTGTTTTTT. Its translation is CASSEGTSGNEKLFF.